Listed below are T cell receptor beta chains from one sample, sequenced in a study of cytomegalovirus exposure and HLA in healthy donors. Clones were read by immunoSEQ multiplex PCR, and TCRdb kept only the in-frame ones, dropping some. Its listing shows about 140,000 clones. The sample comprised PBMCs. The origin of the receptors is a young woman in good health and CMV-seronegative. Each CDR3 is given with its conserved first and last residue. D genes are given only for firm matches.

V gene	J gene	D gene	CDR3 protein	CDR3 DNA
TRBV2	TRBJ1-2	.	CASSERGFFGYTF	TGTGCCAGCAGTGAACGGGGGTTCTTTGGCTACACCTTC
TRBV5-4	TRBJ2-7	TRBD2	CASRSLAGSSYEQYF	TGTGCCAGCAGGTCTTTAGCGGGCAGCTCCTACGAGCAGTACTTC
TRBV11-2	TRBJ1-4	TRBD1	CASSTNRGRWEKLFF	TGTGCCAGCAGCACAAACAGGGGGCGCTGGGAAAAACTGTTTTTT
TRBV11-2	TRBJ2-5	TRBD1	CASSPTRTGEETQYF	TGTGCCAGCAGCCCTACCCGGACAGGGGAGGAGACCCAGTACTTC
TRBV19	TRBJ2-3	TRBD2	CASSIGYSGSTDTQYF	TGTGCCAGTAGTATCGGTTATAGCGGGAGCACAGATACGCAGTATTTT
TRBV27	TRBJ1-2	TRBD1	CASSLGTGGYGYTF	TGTGCCAGCAGTTTAGGGACAGGGGGCTATGGCTACACCTTC
TRBV6-4	TRBJ2-1	TRBD2	CASSELASGTYNEQFF	TGTGCCAGCAGTGAATTGGCTAGCGGGACATACAATGAGCAGTTCTTC
TRBV2	TRBJ2-7	.	CASSVALPYF	TGTGCCAGCAGTGTGGCTCTCCCGTACTTC
TRBV9	TRBJ2-3	TRBD2	CASSVTWREGPSRTDTQYF	TGTGCCAGCAGCGTAACTTGGCGGGAGGGCCCAAGTCGCACAGATACGCAGTATTTT
TRBV15	TRBJ1-2	TRBD1	CATSPRTGRGYTF	TGTGCCACCAGCCCCCGGACAGGGCGGGGCTACACCTTC
TRBV6-5	TRBJ2-1	TRBD2	CASSYGQRENEQFF	TGTGCCAGCAGTTACGGACAGCGGGAGAATGAGCAGTTCTTC
TRBV7-2	TRBJ2-2	TRBD2	CASRPLAGGSTGELFF	TGTGCCAGCAGGCCCCTGGCGGGAGGGTCCACCGGGGAGCTGTTTTTT
TRBV5-4	TRBJ2-7	TRBD1	CASTQDQGAGEQYF	TGTGCCAGCACCCAGGATCAGGGGGCTGGAGAGCAGTACTTC
TRBV4-1	TRBJ1-4	TRBD1	CASSQGQQGAEKLFF	TGCGCCAGCAGCCAGGGACAGCAGGGCGCTGAAAAACTGTTTTTT
TRBV10-3	TRBJ2-1	.	CAISEGLGSWFF	TGTGCCATCAGTGAAGGGCTAGGGAGTTGGTTCTTC
TRBV7-2	TRBJ1-1	.	CASSTWVAQNTEAFF	TGTGCCAGCAGCACTTGGGTAGCTCAGAACACTGAAGCTTTCTTT
TRBV6-1	TRBJ1-5	.	CASSPQENQPQHF	TGTGCCAGCAGCCCACAGGAAAATCAGCCCCAGCATTTT
TRBV9	TRBJ2-7	TRBD1	CASSRGLPYEQYF	TGTGCCAGCAGCAGGGGGCTCCCCTACGAGCAGTACTTC
TRBV7-2	TRBJ2-5	.	CASSPLVGARREAQYF	TGTGCCAGCAGCCCATTGGTAGGGGCGAGGCGAGAGGCCCAGTACTTC
TRBV30	TRBJ2-3	.	CAWRKQGRSGHAYF	TGTGCCTGGAGAAAACAGGGGAGGAGTGGTCACGCGTATTTT
TRBV5-1	TRBJ1-2	TRBD1	CASSHPDQGALGYTF	TGCGCCAGCAGCCACCCCGATCAGGGGGCGTTGGGCTACACCTTC
TRBV7-3	TRBJ2-7	.	CASSQIGGESYEQYF	TGTGCCAGCAGCCAGATCGGCGGAGAATCCTACGAGCAGTACTTC
TRBV5-5	TRBJ2-1	TRBD1	CASSFGQGRNEQFF	TGTGCCAGCAGCTTCGGACAGGGGAGGAATGAGCAGTTCTTC
TRBV14	TRBJ2-3	.	CASSLGTLTSTDTQYF	TGTGCCAGCAGCCTCGGGACACTAACTAGCACAGATACGCAGTATTTT
TRBV4-1	TRBJ2-1	TRBD2	CASSQGIAGGYSNEQFF	TGCGCCAGCAGCCAGGGTATAGCGGGAGGCTATTCAAATGAGCAGTTCTTC
TRBV6-1	TRBJ2-5	TRBD2	CASSEETSEETQYF	TGTGCCAGCAGTGAAGAAACTAGCGAAGAGACCCAGTACTTC
TRBV2	TRBJ1-2	.	CASRSAAANYGYTF	TGTGCCAGCAGGTCGGCGGCAGCTAACTATGGCTACACCTTC
TRBV7-6	TRBJ1-4	.	CASSYTASSEKLFF	TGTGCCAGCAGCTACACAGCCTCGAGTGAAAAACTGTTTTTT
TRBV7-8	TRBJ2-3	.	CASSLSASTDTQYF	TGTGCCAGCAGCTTAAGTGCGAGCACAGATACGCAGTATTTT
TRBV12-5	TRBJ1-1	.	CASGWGREDMNTEAFF	TGTGCTAGTGGTTGGGGCCGGGAGGACATGAACACTGAAGCTTTCTTT
TRBV5-1	TRBJ2-7	TRBD2	CASSLPTAGGPRNEQYF	TGCGCCAGCAGCCTCCCCACGGCGGGAGGGCCCCGGAACGAGCAGTACTTC
TRBV11-2	TRBJ1-2	.	CASSLMGPTNYGYTF	TGTGCCAGCAGCTTAATGGGGCCAACTAACTATGGCTACACCTTC
TRBV27	TRBJ1-2	TRBD1	CASSLDRGTTNYGYTF	TGTGCCAGCAGCCTAGACAGGGGAACCACTAACTATGGCTACACCTTC
TRBV19	TRBJ2-2	.	CASTRQTLNTGELFF	TGTGCCAGTACTCGACAGACCTTGAACACCGGGGAGCTGTTTTTT
TRBV6-6	TRBJ2-1	TRBD2	CASRHTSGGDDEQFF	TGTGCCAGCAGGCACACCAGTGGGGGGGACGATGAGCAGTTCTTC
TRBV6-4	TRBJ2-2	.	CASSEDITGELFF	TGTGCCAGCAGTGAGGACATCACCGGGGAGCTGTTTTTT
TRBV30	TRBJ2-3	TRBD2	CAWAGGSGTQGDTQYF	TGTGCCTGGGCCGGGGGTAGCGGGACCCAGGGAGATACGCAGTATTTT
TRBV9	TRBJ2-5	.	CASSVALASRQETQYF	TGTGCCAGCAGCGTAGCTTTGGCTAGTCGTCAAGAGACCCAGTACTTC
TRBV5-1	TRBJ2-7	.	CASSLDPVAKMDEQYF	TGCGCCAGCAGCCTCGATCCCGTAGCGAAAATGGACGAGCAGTACTTC
TRBV18	TRBJ2-7	.	CASSPRDPASSYEQYF	TGTGCCAGCTCACCCCGGGATCCGGCAAGCTCCTACGAGCAGTACTTC
TRBV13	TRBJ2-7	.	CASSLVAYEQYF	TGTGCCAGCAGCTTAGTAGCCTACGAGCAGTACTTC
TRBV5-1	TRBJ2-1	.	CASSLEVTSNEQFF	TGCGCCAGCAGCTTGGAGGTAACTAGCAATGAGCAGTTCTTC
TRBV4-2	TRBJ2-2	.	CASSQAGSDTGELFF	TGTGCCAGCAGCCAAGCGGGATCGGACACCGGGGAGCTGTTTTTT
TRBV15	TRBJ2-2	.	CATSRGTVKTGELFF	TGTGCCACCAGCAGAGGGACAGTGAAGACCGGGGAGCTGTTTTTT
TRBV5-4	TRBJ1-2	TRBD1	CASSFGTGTSGYTF	TGTGCCAGCAGCTTCGGGACAGGGACGAGTGGCTACACCTTC
TRBV11-3	TRBJ1-2	.	CASSSRHTGFRNYGYTF	TGTGCCAGCAGCTCTCGACACACAGGATTCAGAAACTATGGCTACACCTTC
TRBV28	TRBJ2-7	.	CASTSPAGPGTGEQYF	TGTGCCAGCACCTCCCCCGCGGGGCCAGGGACCGGCGAGCAGTACTTC
TRBV9	TRBJ2-3	.	CASSAQGTDTQYF	TGTGCCAGCAGCGCCCAGGGAACAGATACGCAGTATTTT
TRBV7-9	TRBJ2-5	.	CASSLGQFETQYF	TGTGCCAGCAGCTTAGGGCAATTTGAGACCCAGTACTTC
TRBV7-9	TRBJ1-1	TRBD1	CASSWTGRRNTEAFF	TGTGCCAGCAGCTGGACAGGACGACGGAACACTGAAGCTTTCTTT
TRBV30	TRBJ1-1	.	CAWSPLGRPNTEAFF	TGTGCCTGGAGCCCACTAGGGCGCCCGAACACTGAAGCTTTCTTT